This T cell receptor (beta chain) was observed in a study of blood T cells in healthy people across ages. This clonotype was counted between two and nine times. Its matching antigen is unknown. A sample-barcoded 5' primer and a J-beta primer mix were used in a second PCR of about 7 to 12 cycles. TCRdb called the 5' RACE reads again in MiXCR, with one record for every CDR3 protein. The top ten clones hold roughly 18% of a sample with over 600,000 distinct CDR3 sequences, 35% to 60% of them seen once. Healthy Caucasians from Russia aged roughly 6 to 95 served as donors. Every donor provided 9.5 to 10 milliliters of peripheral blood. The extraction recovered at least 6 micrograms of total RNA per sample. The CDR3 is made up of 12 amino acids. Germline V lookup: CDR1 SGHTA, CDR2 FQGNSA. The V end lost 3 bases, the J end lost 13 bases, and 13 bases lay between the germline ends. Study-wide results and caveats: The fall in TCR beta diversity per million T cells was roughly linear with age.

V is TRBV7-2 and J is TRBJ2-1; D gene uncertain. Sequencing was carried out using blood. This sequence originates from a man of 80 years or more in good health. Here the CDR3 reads CASSFLSETQFF. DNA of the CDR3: TGTGCCAGCAGCTTCCTTTCCGAGACCCAGTTCTTC.